Presented here are 19 T cell receptor beta chains from one specimen sequenced in a study of T-cell memory formation after mild COVID-19. TCRdb fed the 5' RACE reads into MiXCR, producing one record per CDR3 protein. The sample contains around 430,000 distinct CDR3 sequences, about a sixth of which appear only once. The source material was PBMCs or a T cell subset sorted from them (not recorded which). The receptors shown here come from a man younger than 35 who had mild COVID-19 (a few samples of this study predate the infection). Cell type and time point are not known.

This clonotype was detected a few times. The chain couples TRBV7-9 to TRBJ2-2, with D perhaps matching TRBD1 (5 bases). V gave up 1 base and J gave up 5 bases, with 8 bases separating them. The CDR3 runs to 14 residues. Germline-derived CDR1 and CDR2 are SEHNR and FQNEAQ (reference sequence). CDR3 loop: CASSLDQGTGELFF. In DNA, the CDR3 is TGTGCCAGCAGCTTAGACCAGGGAACCGGGGAGCTGTTTTTT.

The V call is TRBV5-1, the J call TRBJ2-5, with a tentative D call TRBD2 (5 bases). Germline values: CDR1 SGHRS, CDR2 YFSETQ. There are 14 residues in the CDR3. V shed 1 base and J shed 1 base, with 8 bases lying between them. CDR3 sequence reads: CASSLFGVQETQYF. The CDR3 DNA reads TGCGCCAGCAGCTTGTTCGGGGTCCAAGAGACCCAGTACTTC.

This clonotype was observed a few times. The CDR3 DNA follows: TGTGCCAGCCTGGGCGTAATAGATAATTCACCCCTCCACTTT. Translation gives CASLGVIDNSPLHF. The genes are TRBV11-2 and TRBJ1-6; D gene uncertain. Germline V gene lookup returns CDR1 SGHAT and CDR2 FQNNGV. Trimming removed 8 bases from V and 5 bases from J, with 13 bases in between. The CDR3 loop spans 14 amino acids.

The chain links TRBV12-3 or TRBV12-4 to TRBJ1-1; unclear D gene. The CDR3 runs 14 residues. The ends were cut back, 3 bases at V and 4 bases at J, with 12 bases in the middle. The CDR3 nucleotides read TGTGCCAGCAGTTTCGAGGCGCTGGCCACTGAAGCTTTCTTT. Translation gives CASSFEALATEAFF.

The chain uses TRBV18 and TRBJ1-5; D gene unclear. CDR3 size: 15 residues. Trimming removed 1 base at V and 0 bases at J, with 7 bases between. CDR1 and CDR2 from the germline V gene are KGHSH and LQKENI. The CDR3 DNA reads as TGTGCCAGCTCACCACAAGGCGTTAGCAATCAGCCCCAGCATTTT. Encoded protein: CASSPQGVSNQPQHF. The complete variable domain, with remaining parts taken from reference TRBV18 and TRBJ1-5, reads NAGVMQNPRHLVRRRGQEARLRCSPMKGHSHVYWYRQLPEEGLKFMVYLQKENIIDESGMPKERFSAEFPKEGPSILRIQQVVRGDSAAYFCASSPQGVSNQPQHFGDGTRLSIL.

This clonotype has just one count. The rearrangement joins TRBV30 to TRBJ2-3; D unresolved. V was clipped by 2 bases and J by 2 bases, with 8 bases between them. CDR1 is GTSNPN and CDR2 is SVGIG in the germline V gene (reference sequence). The CDR3 totals 13 residues. The CDR3 protein is CAWSRLFTDTQYF. In DNA form, the CDR3 reads TGTGCCTGGAGTCGGTTATTCACAGATACGCAGTATTTT. The full variable domain, completed using reference TRBV30 and TRBJ2-3, is SQTIHQWPATLVQPVGSPLSLECTVEGTSNPNLYWYRQAAGRGLQLLFYSVGIGQISSEVPQNLSASRPQDRQFILSSKKLLLSDSGFYLCAWSRLFTDTQYFGPGTRLTVL.

This clonotype was seen a handful of times. One junction end disagrees with the germline gene, perhaps due to a read error. This chain connects TRBV5-1 to TRBJ2-2; perhaps TRBD1 as D (6 bases). The CDR3 runs 15 residues. CDR1 is SGHRS and CDR2 is YFSETQ in the germline V gene. This CDR3 is CASILDSPNTGELFF. CDR3 sequence (DNA): TGCGCCAGCATCTTGGACAGTCCGAACACCGGGGAGCTGTTTTTT.

This clonotype was seen a few times. This chain links TRBV6-2 or TRBV6-3 with TRBJ2-1; D call uncertain. V was cut by 5 bases and J by 4 bases, with 12 bases left in between. This CDR3 region has 14 residues. Germline assignment: CDR1 MNHEY and CDR2 SVGEGT. The CDR3 DNA is TGTGCCAGCAGTAATCCGGGTATTTACAATGAGCAGTTCTTC. Translating gives CASSNPGIYNEQFF.

V gene TRBV5-1 combines with J gene TRBJ2-5; 7 bases align to TRBD1. V was clipped by 5 bases and J by 2 bases; unmatched bases: 6. The length of the CDR3 is 14 residues. CDR1 and CDR2 (germline): SGHRS, YFSETQ. Here the CDR3 DNA reads TGCGCCAGCAGGCCGGGACAGATACAAGAGACCCAGTACTTC. Translation gives CASRPGQIQETQYF.

This chain joins TRBV7-2 and TRBJ2-3; D is unresolved. Germline CDR1 is SGHTA and CDR2 is FQGNSA. Trimming shortened V by 5 bases and J by 2 bases, and 11 bases separated the two germline ends. The CDR3 covers 14 residues. The CDR3 nucleotides are TGTGCCAGCAGCAAAACTGGACCCACAGATACGCAGTATTTT. Translating it yields CASSKTGPTDTQYF.

The V and J genes are TRBV9 and TRBJ1-1; perhaps TRBD1 as D (5 bases). V lost 0 bases and J lost 4, with 10 bases in between. CDR1 SGDLS and CDR2 YYNGEE come from the germline V gene. This CDR3 comprises 14 residues. CDR3 loop: CASSVVGQSTEAFF. In DNA form, the CDR3 reads TGTGCCAGCAGCGTAGTGGGGCAGAGCACTGAAGCTTTCTTT.

This clonotype was seen a handful of times. This rearrangement joins TRBV9 to TRBJ2-1; D gene unclear. Germline CDR1 SGDLS, CDR2 YYNGEE. This CDR3 contains 15 residues. V gave up 3 bases and J gave up 5 bases, with 15 bases separating them. CDR3 sequence reads: CASSADPLSNNEQFF. CDR3 DNA: TGTGCCAGCAGCGCCGACCCCCTTAGCAACAATGAGCAGTTCTTC.

V usage is TRBV5-1 and J usage is TRBJ2-7, with 7 positions matching TRBD1. Germline V gene sequence: CDR1 SGHRS, CDR2 YFSETQ. After removal of 4 bases from V and 0 bases from J, the junction contained 7 bases not matched to a gene. The length of the CDR3 is 15 residues. This CDR3 is CASSDTTGLSYEQYF. DNA of the CDR3: TGCGCCAGCAGCGATACGACAGGGCTCTCCTACGAGCAGTACTTC.

The rearrangement joins TRBV6-5 to TRBJ1-6, with no clear D. Trimming left V 0 bases short and J 3 bases short, with 9 bases between. The CDR3 covers 16 residues. Germline CDR1 MNHEY, CDR2 SVGAGI. The CDR3 loop is CASSYSMRDYNSPLHF. DNA of the CDR3: TGTGCCAGCAGTTACTCGATGAGGGACTATAATTCACCCCTCCACTTT.

The gene calls are TRBV7-9 and TRBJ2-5, with a possible D match to TRBD2 (7 bases). The CDR3 runs 16 residues. V lost 7 bases to trimming and J lost 5 bases, with 23 bases between them. The germline V gene encodes CDR1 SEHNR and CDR2 FQNEAQ (reference sequence). The DNA of the CDR3 is TGTGCCAGCACCACCACGGTTGGGGGGGGCTCGGAGACCCAGTACTTC. Translation gives CASTTTVGGGSETQYF.

This clonotype turned up a few times. V gene TRBV20-1 combines with J gene TRBJ1-4, with a possible D match to TRBD1 (5 bases). This CDR3 region has 14 residues. Looked up from germline, CDR1 is DFQATT and CDR2 is SNEGSKA (reference sequence). The germline V and J ends were trimmed by 1 base and 4 bases, with 10 bases remaining between them. The chain's CDR3 is CSARVAGINEKLFF. In nucleotides, the CDR3 is TGCAGTGCTAGAGTGGCAGGGATTAATGAAAAACTGTTTTTT.

V and J are TRBV20-1 and TRBJ1-4, with unresolved D. Germline CDR1 reads DFQATT; CDR2 reads SNEGSKA (reference sequence). The ends were cut back, 1 base at V and 3 bases at J, with 18 bases in the middle. The CDR3 covers 17 residues. The CDR3 is CSARAIPLTGANEKLFF. CDR3 coding DNA: TGCAGTGCTAGAGCGATTCCCCTCACCGGGGCTAATGAAAAACTGTTTTTT.

This clonotype was seen a few times. V is TRBV20-1 and J is TRBJ2-5; D remains unclear. This CDR3 contains 14 residues. The germline gives CDR1 DFQATT, CDR2 SNEGSKA (reference sequence). V dropped 6 bases and J dropped 5 bases, with 19 bases sitting between them. The CDR3 sequence: CSADESGSWETQYF. CDR3 nucleotide sequence: TGCAGTGCAGACGAGAGTGGCTCGTGGGAGACCCAGTACTTC.

Only a few counts were recorded for this clonotype. The rearrangement uses TRBV29-1 and TRBJ2-1, with 12 bases matching TRBD2. This CDR3 is 12 amino acids long. Germline CDR1 SQVTM, CDR2 ANQGSEA. With V trimmed by 5 bases and J by 9 bases, 2 bases remained unmatched. The CDR3 DNA reads as TGCAGCGTTACTAGCGGGGGGCCTGAGCAGTTCTTC. This translates into CSVTSGGPEQFF.